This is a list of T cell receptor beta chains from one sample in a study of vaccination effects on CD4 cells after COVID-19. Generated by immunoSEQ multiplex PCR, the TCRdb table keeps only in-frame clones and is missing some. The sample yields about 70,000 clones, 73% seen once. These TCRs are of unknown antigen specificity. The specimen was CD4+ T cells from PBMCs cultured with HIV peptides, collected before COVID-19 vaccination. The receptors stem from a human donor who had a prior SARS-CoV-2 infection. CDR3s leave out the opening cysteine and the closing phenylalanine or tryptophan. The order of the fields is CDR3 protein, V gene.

CDR3aa: ASSAQGFVDTQY; v_gene: TRBV9
CDR3aa: ASTVPLTDTQY; v_gene: TRBV2
CDR3aa: ASSLARGQGYEKLF; v_gene: TRBV7-2
CDR3aa: ASSVDVMNTEAF; v_gene: TRBV9
CDR3aa: ASSLDGRQNTEAF; v_gene: TRBV5-1
CDR3aa: ASSSRGRHEQF; v_gene: TRBV12-3/TRBV12-4
CDR3aa: ATTSGSAGEYNEQF; v_gene: TRBV15
CDR3aa: ASSLDGKRAGGHLDEQY; v_gene: TRBV5-5
CDR3aa: ATRLVLRPTEAF; v_gene: TRBV24-1
CDR3aa: ASSLDGASGSTDTQY; v_gene: TRBV5-1
CDR3aa: ASSPFSSGGFTDTQY; v_gene: TRBV18
CDR3aa: SVQGHEQY; v_gene: TRBV20-1
CDR3aa: ASSLRGGLETQY; v_gene: TRBV7-3
CDR3aa: ASSLGVVFGGETQY; v_gene: TRBV7-2
CDR3aa: ASSYGQGSNIQY; v_gene: TRBV5-6
CDR3aa: ASSQVIINEQF; v_gene: TRBV4-1
CDR3aa: ASSEWGIAHTQY; v_gene: TRBV25-1
CDR3aa: ASSRDRDQPQH; v_gene: TRBV12-3/TRBV12-4
CDR3aa: AISKWTGEGPYKTEAF; v_gene: TRBV10-3